This T cell receptor (beta chain) originates from a study of blood T cell repertoires in COVID-19. Study-wide background: Collection of acute and convalescent COVID-19 samples took place in the United States, Italy and Spain. Nucleic acid was either cDNA or gDNA, and it came from T cells, B-cell-depleted T cells, or PBMCs.

This study enrolled people aged about 18 to 100 from about two dozen US geographic areas. Assignment of participants to cohorts was predicated upon participant-reported clinical history. Using immunoSEQ multiplex PCR, the repertoire was profiled, and TCRdb retains in-frame clones only, with some absent. In the table there are 200,000 to 250,000 clones, 80% to 90% of which are singletons. This sequence originates from a woman in her twenties or thirties with acute COVID-19. Sequenced: PBMCs or T cells enriched from blood (not recorded which).

The CDR3 reads CSASNRGDNEQFF. CDR3 in DNA: TGCAGTGCTAGTAACAGGGGGGACAATGAGCAGTTCTTC. This chain connects TRBV20-1 to TRBJ2-1; the match to TRBD1 covers 8 bases. V lost 3 bases, J lost 5 bases, and 3 bases stayed unmatched. Germline V gene data show CDR1 as DFQATT and CDR2 as SNEGSKA (reference sequence). The CDR3 covers 13 residues.